A selection of T cell receptor beta chains follows, all from one sample in a study of Ad26.COV2.S vaccination and SARS-CoV-2 variants. Data came from immunoSEQ multiplex PCR; TCRdb stores just in-frame clones and leaves some out. The sample has roughly 140,000 clones, roughly 85% seen once; the top ten hold 5%. The sequencing here drew on peripheral blood, taken after recovery from COVID-19. The receptors shown here come from a human donor who had recovered from COVID-19. Each CDR3 is given without its conserved first and last residue.

V gene,J gene,CDR3 protein
TRBV21-1,TRBJ2-5,ASRGPSETQY
TRBV7-9,TRBJ1-6,ASSDGGGTYNSPLH
TRBV14,TRBJ2-1,ASSQWGSSSYNEQF
TRBV6-5,TRBJ2-4,ASSYSGVAIQY
TRBV3-1/TRBV3-2,TRBJ1-1,ASSQGSRMNTEAF
TRBV27,TRBJ2-5,ASSLSLQGAGETQY
TRBV6-2/TRBV6-3,TRBJ1-6,ASSTLHPRDTGSYNSPLH
TRBV11-2,TRBJ2-1,ASSPLRTSGGNRNNEQF
TRBV11-2,TRBJ2-1,ASSLRRDNEQF
TRBV4-1,TRBJ2-3,ASSQVGADPDTQY
TRBV5-3,TRBJ1-5,ARSLRYGQPQH
TRBV7-2,TRBJ2-6,ASSLTGTGRSGANVLT
TRBV2,TRBJ1-6,ASKTGRDNSPLH
TRBV10-1,TRBJ1-1,ASSETGARTEAF
TRBV27,TRBJ1-1,ASRERDYNTEAF
TRBV12-3/TRBV12-4,TRBJ2-5,ASRRGPQETQY
TRBV21-1,TRBJ1-2,ASSEGDSEDGYT
TRBV6-5,TRBJ1-4,ASSYLGATNEKLF
TRBV6-2/TRBV6-3,TRBJ2-1,ASSYSDSSKTF
TRBV18,TRBJ2-1,ASSPGLSSYNEQF
TRBV3-1/TRBV3-2,TRBJ1-4,ASSQDLYLVTGESRTNEKLF
TRBV7-8,TRBJ2-3,ASSLGGTDTQY
TRBV13,TRBJ2-3,ASSSRLAGGLGGRDTQY
TRBV7-9,TRBJ1-2,ASSLVGMGGVNGYT
TRBV7-2,TRBJ1-1,ASSLAIWGLTPNHRNTEAF
TRBV6-5,TRBJ2-7,ASTDTSFYEQY
TRBV15,TRBJ1-5,ATSRDRPDTDYQPQH
TRBV7-2,TRBJ2-1,ASSLSRTSAHEQF
TRBV27,TRBJ1-6,ARGSDNSPLH
TRBV28,TRBJ2-3,ASSPADADTQY
TRBV2,TRBJ2-7,ASSPRTGCHYEQY
TRBV4-1,TRBJ1-2,ASSQSDGAHGYT
TRBV28,TRBJ2-7,ASSKSSGVREQY
TRBV4-1,TRBJ2-1,ASSQKTSSYNEQF
TRBV5-1,TRBJ2-3,ARAGADTQY
TRBV11-2,TRBJ2-7,ASSLEMGFEQY
TRBV29-1,TRBJ2-7,SVEIPRERGTYEQY
TRBV28,TRBJ1-5,ASSLDTGQDQPQH
TRBV28,TRBJ1-5,ASSLTGSINQPQH
TRBV11-2,TRBJ2-1,ASSAPGVNYNEQF
TRBV5-1,TRBJ1-2,ASSSRTGYGYT
TRBV19,TRBJ1-3,ASTLDRLSGNTIY
TRBV5-6,TRBJ1-2,ASTFEGGNYGYT
TRBV6-2/TRBV6-3,TRBJ2-3,ASSYAIDTDTQY
TRBV27,TRBJ1-5,ASSLVQPQH
TRBV15,TRBJ2-4,ATSRDIGGDPLSYIQY
TRBV18,TRBJ1-6,ASSLTTSRQGNSPLH
TRBV4-3,TRBJ1-2,ASSQEGTGGVYGYT
TRBV7-8,TRBJ1-2,ASSRTGGNYGYT
TRBV9,TRBJ1-4,ASSVHYATNEKLF
TRBV19,TRBJ1-2,ASSEGRTYGYT
TRBV5-4,TRBJ1-5,ASSSGGGRAVEPQH
TRBV6-1,TRBJ2-3,ASSDRPTDTQY
TRBV5-3,TRBJ2-7,ARSSHQDRVEQY
TRBV5-4,TRBJ1-1,ASSWTLNTEAF
TRBV18,TRBJ1-3,ASSPYGSSGNTIY
TRBV4-1,TRBJ2-1,ASSQNSGGVDEQF
TRBV9,TRBJ1-2,ASSVRQTDYGYT